This T cell receptor (beta chain) was sequenced for a study of blood T cells in healthy people across ages. A J-beta primer mix and a sample-barcoded 5' primer were used in a second PCR of roughly 6 to 12 cycles. One entry per CDR3 protein results from TCRdb running MiXCR on the 5' RACE reads. The sample contains hundreds of thousands of distinct CDR3 sequences, about 53% of which appear only once. This receptor was identified in a man aged 55 to 70 in good health. The specimen sequenced was blood.

The CDR3: CASSPMDNEQFF. CDR3 nucleotides: TGTGCCAGCAGCCCTATGGACAATGAGCAGTTCTTC. The chain couples TRBV7-9 to TRBJ2-1; D remains unclear. Germline CDR1 and CDR2: SEHNR and FQNEAQ (reference sequence). Trimming left V 5 bases short and J 5 bases short, with 7 bases between. The CDR3 consists of 12 residues.